The 32 T cell receptor beta chains in this list originate from one sample, sequenced in a study of T cells after posttransplantation cyclophosphamide. Profiling relied on immunoSEQ multiplex PCR, and the TCRdb table lists in-frame clones only, not all of them. Of some 4,000 clones listed, around 62% were seen once; the top ten hold around a quarter. Sequenced: memory CD8+ T cells sorted from blood. These receptors all come from a young man in good health and a related stem cell transplant donor.

V usage is TRBV29-1 and J usage is TRBJ1-2, with D possibly matching TRBD1 (5 bases). V shed 6 bases and J shed 9 bases, with 17 bases lying between them. Germline V gives CDR1 SQVTM, CDR2 ANQGSEA. This CDR3 comprises 12 residues. CDR3 region: CSVVDTPDRYTF. The CDR3 coding sequence is TGCAGCGTGGTGGACACTCCCGATCGCTACACCTTC.

The chain combines TRBV4-1 with TRBJ1-2; 7 positions match TRBD1. CDR1 is MGHRA, CDR2 YSYEKL, per germline. J gave up 0 bases and V 4 bases, and 5 bases lay outside the gene matches. The CDR3 is 15 amino acids. The CDR3, as DNA: TGCGCCAGCAGCCCCGGACAGGTCCCTAACTATGGCTACACCTTC. Its protein product is CASSPGQVPNYGYTF.

This clone has just a few counts. Other DNA sequences from this sample encode an identical CDR3 as well. The V gene is TRBV4-1, the J gene TRBJ2-1; D is perhaps TRBD2 (6 bases). Trimming removed 3 bases at V and 5 bases at J, with 14 bases between. The germline CDR1 and CDR2 sequences are MGHRA and YSYEKL. The CDR3 loop spans 15 amino acids. DNA for the CDR3: TGCGCCAGCAGCCAGTGGGGCGGGGACGACAATGAGCAGTTCTTC. This translates into CASSQWGGDDNEQFF.

The rearrangement joins TRBV7-2 to TRBJ2-3, with unresolved D. The germline CDR1 and CDR2 sequences are SGHTA and FQGNSA. The CDR3 length is 15 residues. Trimming stripped 1 base from V and 3 bases from J, with 11 bases between. CDR3 region: CASSLGVLFTDTQYF. The CDR3 DNA follows: TGTGCCAGCAGCTTAGGTGTTTTATTTACAGATACGCAGTATTTT.

The rearrangement joins TRBV7-3 to TRBJ2-3; 9 positions match TRBD2. Per the germline V gene, CDR1 is SGHTA and CDR2 is FQGTGA. This CDR3 comprises 15 residues. Trimming at V came to 4 bases and at J to 6 bases, leaving 8 bases not matched to a gene. Here the CDR3 reads CASSSGTSRTDTQYF. The CDR3 bases are TGTGCCAGCAGCTCGGGGACTAGCAGGACGGATACGCAGTATTTT.

Note on this clone: Other DNA sequences in the sample encode the same CDR3. The rearrangement uses TRBV9 and TRBJ2-7; a possible D gene is TRBD1 (6 bases). The CDR3 covers 15 residues. Trimming cost V 6 bases and J 4 bases, with 20 bases left between them. Germline V lookup: CDR1 SGDLS, CDR2 YYNGEE. The CDR3 is CASIIRQGTAYEQYF. In DNA form, the CDR3 reads TGTGCCAGCATCATCAGGCAGGGGACGGCATACGAGCAGTACTTC.

The chain employs TRBV10-3 and TRBJ2-3, with D hard to call. Germline V gene lookup returns CDR1 ENHRY and CDR2 SYGVKD. The length of the CDR3 is 13 residues. V gave up 4 bases and J gave up 4 bases, with 9 bases separating them. CDR3 loop: CAISGQAPDTQYF. CDR3 DNA sequence: TGTGCCATCAGTGGACAAGCCCCAGATACGCAGTATTTT.

The CDR3 nucleotides are TGTGCCAGCAGCTTGCGGCAGGGTCTAGAAGCTTTCTTT. It translates to CASSLRQGLEAFF. The J gene is TRBJ1-1, the V gene TRBV5-4; possible D gene TRBD1, 5 bases. In germline, CDR1 is SGHNT, CDR2 YYREEE (reference sequence). With 1 base removed from V and 8 bases from J, the gap between germline ends came to 12 bases. There are 13 residues in the CDR3.

Concerning this clone: Distinct nucleotide sequences in the sample also encode this CDR3. V usage is TRBV19 and J usage is TRBJ2-1, with D maybe TRBD1 (5 bases). CDR1 is LNHDA, CDR2 SQIVND, per germline (reference sequence). V lost 6 bases and J 10 bases, leaving 19 bases between the germline ends. The CDR3 runs 14 residues. CDR3 nucleotides: TGTGCCAGTAGCACTCCGGGCCCCCCAGGGGAGCAGTTCTTC. Its translation: CASSTPGPPGEQFF.

This chain links TRBV4-2 with TRBJ1-1, with 8 bases identical to TRBD1. V dropped 7 bases and J dropped 4; count of bases not matched to a gene: 2. The CDR3 runs 12 residues. Germline CDR1 reads LGHNA; CDR2 reads YNFKEQ. In DNA form, the CDR3 reads TGTGCCAGCAACAGGGGGAGCACTGAAGCTTTCTTT. Protein product: CASNRGSTEAFF.

This clone is large within its sample. The J gene is TRBJ1-4, the V gene TRBV15; 8 bases map to TRBD1. This CDR3 contains 14 residues. CDR1 is LNHNV and CDR2 is YYDKDF in the germline V gene (reference sequence). The junction had 7 bases not matched to a gene; V was cut back by 6 bases and J by 7 bases. The DNA of the CDR3 is TGTGCCACCAGGAGTCAGGGGGCGGGTGAAAAACTGTTTTTT. Translating gives CATRSQGAGEKLFF.

This sequence joins TRBV13 and TRBJ2-7; weak D call: TRBD2 (5 bases). CDR1 and CDR2 (germline): PRHDT, FYEKMQ (reference sequence). V was clipped by 6 bases and J by 3 bases, with 21 bases between them. This CDR3 spans 16 amino acids. In DNA form, the CDR3 reads TGTGCCAGCAGTGAAGCGCACACGGGGATAAACTACGAGCAGTACTTC. Its protein is CASSEAHTGINYEQYF.

This clone has more than one count but fewer than ten. The chain employs TRBV5-6 and TRBJ2-2; 9 nucleotides align to TRBD2. CDR1 SGHDT and CDR2 YYEEEE come from the germline V gene. V lost 0 bases and J lost 5; bases outside the gene matches: 5. This CDR3 spans 16 amino acids. The CDR3 spells CASSLAAGGRTGELFF. The CDR3 DNA reads as TGTGCCAGCAGCTTGGCGGCGGGGGGGCGAACCGGGGAGCTGTTTTTT.

There are a few counts of this clone. The chain carries TRBV7-7 and TRBJ2-7, with D uncertain. This CDR3 contains 10 residues. CDR1 and CDR2 from the germline V gene are SSHAT and FNYEAQ (reference sequence). V lost 6 bases and J lost 4, with 4 bases in between. The CDR3 sequence: CASSYYEQYF. As DNA, the CDR3 is TGTGCCAGCAGTTATTACGAGCAGTACTTC.

This chain links TRBV28 with TRBJ2-1; 7 bases agree with TRBD1. With V trimmed by 5 bases and J by 12 bases, 16 bases remained unmatched. Germline assignment: CDR1 MDHEN and CDR2 SYDVKM. The CDR3 spans 15 residues. The CDR3 region has the DNA TGTGCCAGCAGTGAACAGGGGCTCCATGGCGGTATGCAGTTCTTC. It yields the protein CASSEQGLHGGMQFF.

Within the sample, this clone is large. V and J are TRBV6-6 and TRBJ1-1; D gene unclear. CDR3 length: 13 amino acids. The ends were cut back, 4 bases at V and 0 bases at J, with 6 bases in the middle. The germline V gene encodes CDR1 MNHNY and CDR2 SVGAGI (reference sequence). This CDR3 is CASSLSVNTEAFF. For the CDR3, the DNA is TGTGCCAGCAGTTTATCAGTGAACACTGAAGCTTTCTTT.

This clone was recorded a few times. The sample carries other DNA sequences with the same CDR3. The chain links TRBV9 to TRBJ2-7; D may be TRBD1 (6 bases). Trimming cost V 4 bases and J 4 bases, with 18 bases left between them. Germline CDR1 and CDR2: SGDLS and YYNGEE. CDR3 length: 15 amino acids. The CDR3: CASSIGQRTAYEQYF. In DNA form, the CDR3 reads TGTGCCAGCAGCATCGGACAGAGGACGGCATACGAGCAGTACTTC. Variable domain in full (rest from reference TRBV9 and TRBJ2-7): DSGVTQTPKHLITATGQRVTLRCSPRSGDLSVYWYQQSLDQGLQFLIQYYNGEERAKGNILERFSAQQFPDLHSELNLSSLELGDSALYFCASSIGQRTAYEQYFGPGTRLTVT.

A few counts support this clone. The J gene is TRBJ1-2, the V gene TRBV6-5, with 7 positions matching TRBD1. V shed 0 bases and J 7 bases; nucleotides not matched to a gene: 2. This CDR3 is 13 amino acids long. Looked up from germline, CDR1 is MNHEY and CDR2 is SVGAGI. The CDR3 DNA sequence: TGTGCCAGCAGTTACTCTTCAGGGGGTGGCTACACCTTC. This sequence encodes CASSYSSGGGYTF.

V is TRBV7-9 and J is TRBJ1-2; possibly TRBD1 for D (6 bases). This CDR3 contains 16 residues. The ends were cut back, 1 base at V and 6 bases at J, with 18 bases in the middle. Germline-derived CDR1 and CDR2 are SEHNR and FQNEAQ (reference sequence). The CDR3 is CASSLDMRTAWDGYTF. The CDR3 DNA reads as TGTGCCAGCAGCTTAGACATGAGGACAGCGTGGGATGGCTACACCTTC.

This chain joins TRBV6-6 and TRBJ2-7; 7 bases match TRBD1. Trimming cost V 3 bases and J 5 bases; bases outside gene matches: 1. Germline-derived CDR1 and CDR2 are MNHNY and SVGAGI (reference sequence). The CDR3 is 12 amino acids. The CDR3 DNA follows: TGTGCCAGCAGTTATACAGGGGACGAGCAGTACTTC. Translating gives CASSYTGDEQYF.

This clone came up a few times. CDR3 DNA: TGCGCCAGCAGCCCCGGACAGGGGACTGAAGCTTTCTTT. Translated: CASSPGQGTEAFF. This chain joins TRBV4-3 and TRBJ1-1; TRBD1 agrees at 9 bases. The V and J ends lost 4 bases and 5 bases, in that order; junction bases with no gene match: 2. This CDR3 is built from 13 residues. Germline V CDR1 and CDR2: LGHNA, YSLEER.

This clone was observed a single time. Other DNA variants within this sample encode the same CDR3. The genes are TRBV28 and TRBJ1-5; weak D call: TRBD1 (6 bases). The CDR3 sequence is 14 residues long. Trimming took off 2 bases at V and 4 bases at J, with 9 bases between the two ends. The germline V gene encodes CDR1 MDHEN and CDR2 SYDVKM. The CDR3 spells CASSLGQGNQPQHF. The CDR3 DNA reads TGTGCCAGCAGTTTAGGGCAGGGGAATCAGCCCCAGCATTTT.

The chain combines TRBV4-2 with TRBJ2-1, with 13 bases that match TRBD2. The CDR3 is 15 residues long. Germline V gene data show CDR1 as LGHNA and CDR2 as YNFKEQ. Germline trimming cut 4 bases from V and 9 bases from J; bases unmatched to any gene: 6. The chain's CDR3 is CASSPGLAGNFEQFF. The CDR3, as DNA: TGTGCCAGCAGCCCGGGACTAGCGGGGAATTTTGAGCAGTTCTTC.

The chain joins TRBV7-2 to TRBJ2-3; TRBD2 matches 11 bases. Germline assignment: CDR1 SGHTA and CDR2 FQGNSA. Germline trimming cut 1 base from V and 4 bases from J; bases unmatched to any gene: 7. The CDR3 is made up of 17 amino acids. The CDR3: CASSLVPTSGVADTQYF. Here the CDR3 DNA reads TGTGCCAGCAGCTTAGTTCCGACTAGCGGGGTAGCAGATACGCAGTATTTT.

This chain joins TRBV10-1 and TRBJ2-7; D call uncertain. This CDR3 has 13 amino acids. V lost 8 bases and J lost 3, with 14 bases in between. CDR1 is WNHNN, CDR2 SYGVQD, per germline (reference sequence). CDR3: CASSHGVDYEQYF. The CDR3, as DNA: TGCGCCAGCTCCCACGGAGTAGACTACGAGCAGTACTTC.

This chain links TRBV4-3 with TRBJ1-1, with no clear D. V dropped 0 bases and J dropped 4 bases, with 12 bases sitting between them. The CDR3 extends over 15 amino acids. Germline CDR1 LGHNA, CDR2 YSLEER. Here the CDR3 reads CASSQDEGESTEAFF. The CDR3 nucleotides are TGCGCCAGCAGCCAAGACGAGGGAGAGAGCACTGAAGCTTTCTTT.

This chain connects TRBV11-2 to TRBJ2-7, with 10 bases that match TRBD1. Germline V gene lookup returns CDR1 SGHAT and CDR2 FQNNGV. The CDR3 covers 14 residues. The J segment lost 4 bases and the V segment lost 4 bases, leaving 4 bases of the junction unmatched. CDR3 in amino acids: CASSSPGQGYEQYF. Written as DNA, the CDR3 is TGTGCCAGCAGCTCCCCGGGACAGGGGTACGAGCAGTACTTC.

The genes are TRBV18 and TRBJ2-2; a weak D match, TRBD1 (5 bases). V gave up 4 bases and J gave up 1 base, with 10 bases separating them. Per germline, CDR1 KGHSH and CDR2 LQKENI. The CDR3 spans 15 residues. In DNA form, the CDR3 reads TGTGCCAGCTCACTCATACAGGAGAACACCGGGGAGCTGTTTTTT. Amino acid sequence: CASSLIQENTGELFF.

The rearrangement joins TRBV9 to TRBJ2-3, with no clear D. The CDR3 sequence is 15 residues long. Germline V gene data show CDR1 as SGDLS and CDR2 as YYNGEE. The V end was cut by 0 bases, the J end by 2 bases, with 10 bases between. The CDR3 coding sequence is TGTGCCAGCAGCGTAGAACAAACTACCACAGATACGCAGTATTTT. Translation gives CASSVEQTTTDTQYF.

This chain connects TRBV9 to TRBJ1-1; 10 positions match TRBD1. The ends lost 0 bases at V and 8 bases at J; junction bases unmatched: 4. The germline CDR1 and CDR2 sequences are SGDLS and YYNGEE. This CDR3 region has 14 residues. This CDR3 reads CASSVEGQGGEAFF. In DNA form, the CDR3 reads TGTGCCAGCAGCGTAGAAGGACAGGGGGGAGAAGCTTTCTTT.

V usage is TRBV4-3 and J usage is TRBJ1-1; D not certain. The CDR3 contains 13 residues. The ends were cut back, 1 base at V and 1 base at J, with 4 bases in the middle. The germline CDR1 and CDR2 sequences are LGHNA and YSLEER. CDR3 in DNA: TGCGCCAGCAGCCAAGTTAGGAACACTGAAGCTTTCTTT. Protein sequence: CASSQVRNTEAFF.

The chain joins TRBV19 to TRBJ2-7; 12 bases match TRBD2. The germline CDR1 and CDR2 sequences are LNHDA and SQIVND (reference sequence). V was clipped by 9 bases and J by 3 bases; unmatched bases: 3. This CDR3 is 13 amino acids long. DNA of the CDR3: TGTGCCAGCCAACTAGCGGGGGGCTACGAGCAGTACTTC. This encodes CASQLAGGYEQYF.